The T cell receptor (beta chain) under discussion was sequenced for a study of T cell changes during pregnancy in multiple sclerosis. Some clones are missing from TCRdb's copy, which holds only in-frame ones; the method was immunoSEQ multiplex PCR. This repertoire shows about 17,000 clones, 84% found once; its top ten account for over 15%. Unmatched junction bases numbered 7, after V lost 0 bases and J lost 8 bases. The CDR3 extends over 14 amino acids. The V gene's germline CDR1 is GTSNPN and CDR2 SVGIG (reference sequence). The rearrangement joins TRBV30 to TRBJ2-1; 7 bases agree with TRBD2. This clonotype was sampled from a female donor in good health, enrolled as a control in a pregnancy study. This material consisted of CD8+ T cells from peripheral blood mononuclear cells, taken in the third trimester of pregnancy. The CDR3 is CAWSVAGFKDEQFF. The CDR3 coding sequence is TGTGCCTGGAGTGTAGCGGGGTTTAAGGATGAGCAGTTCTTC.